This T cell receptor beta chain was sequenced in a study of T cell responses to AZD1222 COVID-19 vaccine. V was shortened by 3 bases and J by 8 bases, with 10 bases between the two germline ends. The length of the CDR3 is 13 residues. Method: immunoSEQ multiplex PCR; TCRdb's copy keeps in-frame clones and lacks some. The sample yields tens of thousands of clones, approximately 85% seen once. The analysis combined second doses at about 4 or about 12 weeks. V gene TRBV12-3 or TRBV12-4 combines with J gene TRBJ1-4, with a weak D call TRBD1 (6 bases). This receptor was taken from an adult who received the AZD1222 COVID-19 vaccine. This specimen was peripheral blood, taken 28 days after the second AZD1222 dose. As DNA, the CDR3 is TGTGCCAGCAGTTTGGCAGGGGAAGAAAAACTGTTTTTT. Translating it yields CASSLAGEEKLFF.